This entry is about one T cell receptor (beta chain). This entry belongs to a study of blood T cell repertoires in COVID-19. Study-wide background: The United States, Italy and Spain provided the acute and convalescent COVID-19 samples. Sources were T cells, B-cell-depleted T cells, or PBMCs; the material itself was cDNA or gDNA.

Germline assignment: CDR1 SGDLS and CDR2 YYNGEE. The V and J ends lost 1 base and 7 bases respectively, with 12 bases between them. The length of the CDR3 is 13 residues. Authors' processing steps: The authors estimated nucleated cell counts from reference gene primer amplification. This table comes from immunoSEQ multiplex PCR, and its TCRdb copy is limited to in-frame clones, with some not included. Clonal size and the V and J genes are those of that table, whereas D and trimming came from the DNA. This repertoire shows about 240,000 clones, around 80% found once; its top ten account for roughly 5%.

The sample was peripheral blood. The TCR sequence derives from a human donor in a cohort sampled during active COVID-19. The chain employs TRBV9 and TRBJ2-7, with D possibly TRBD2 on 5 matching bases. The CDR3, as DNA: TGTGCCAGCAGCGTATCCACCTGGGAGGAGCAGTACTTC. Amino acid sequence: CASSVSTWEEQYF.